These 15 T cell receptor beta chains were sequenced from one sample in a study of blood T cells in healthy people across ages. Next came a second PCR, run for 7 to 11 cycles, which used a sample-barcoded 5' primer along with a J-beta primer mix. TCRdb ran MiXCR on the 5' RACE reads and lists one entry per CDR3 protein. The sample comprises around 710,000 distinct CDR3 sequences, approximately 39% of which are singletons, and 20% to 25% rests with the top ten. Sequencing was performed on blood. The receptors come from a woman aged 55-70 years in good health.

This clonotype was seen more than once but under ten times. V usage is TRBV24-1 and J usage is TRBJ2-1, with TRBD2 as a possible D gene (7 bases). Germline loops: CDR1 KGHDR, CDR2 SFDVKD. Between the trimmed V and J ends, which lost 0 bases and 10 bases, there was a span of 15 bases. The CDR3 runs to 15 residues. CDR3 amino acids: CATSDLGGGGEEQFF. CDR3 DNA sequence: TGTGCCACCAGTGATTTGGGAGGGGGAGGGGAAGAGCAGTTCTTC.

The chain links TRBV7-9 to TRBJ2-5, with D perhaps TRBD2 (5 bases). This CDR3 spans 13 amino acids. Germline CDR1 SEHNR, CDR2 FQNEAQ (reference sequence). V gave up 3 bases and J gave up 11 bases, with 16 bases separating them. The CDR3 nucleotides are TGTGCCAGCAGCTTGCATGGAGGCAATGAGCAGTACTTC. Translation: CASSLHGGNEQYF. Filled out from reference TRBV7-9 and TRBJ2-5, the complete variable domain reads DTGVSQNPRHKITKRGQNVTFRCDPISEHNRLYWYRQTLGQGPEFLTYFQNEAQLEKSRLLSDRFSAERPKGSFSTLEIQRTEQGDSAMYLCASSLHGGNEQYFGPGTRLLVL.

The chain combines TRBV7-9 with TRBJ1-2, with a tentative D call TRBD1 (5 bases). CDR1 is SEHNR, CDR2 FQNEAQ, per germline (reference sequence). The CDR3 loop spans 16 amino acids. Trimming shortened V by 5 bases and J by 0 bases, and 16 bases separated the two germline ends. CDR3 nucleotides: TGTGCCAGCAGCCAAGATGGGACCGCAGCTAACTATGGCTACACCTTC. Encoded protein: CASSQDGTAANYGYTF.

This clonotype was recorded a few times. The V and J genes are TRBV20-1 and TRBJ2-1, with D possibly being TRBD2 (5 bases). The CDR3 is made up of 18 amino acids. CDR1 DFQATT and CDR2 SNEGSKA come from the germline V gene (reference sequence). V lost 0 bases and J 6 bases, leaving 24 bases between the germline ends. CDR3: CSARDPRGSITRLNEQFF. CDR3 nucleotide sequence: TGCAGTGCTAGAGATCCTCGGGGAAGCATCACTAGACTCAATGAGCAGTTCTTC.

This clonotype has a count of ten or more. The chain uses TRBV14 and TRBJ2-1, with 9 bases lining up with TRBD2. The CDR3 extends over 16 amino acids. The V gene's germline CDR1 is SGHDN and CDR2 FVKESK. With V trimmed by 6 bases and J by 0 bases, 6 bases remained unmatched. The CDR3, as DNA: TGTGCCAGCAGTTTAGCGGGGGCGAGCTCCTACAATGAGCAGTTCTTC. Translation: CASSLAGASSYNEQFF.

This clonotype was counted ten times or more. The V and J genes are TRBV14 and TRBJ2-1; no clear D. In germline, CDR1 is SGHDN, CDR2 FVKESK. The V end was cut by 4 bases, the J end by 8 bases, with 9 bases between. The CDR3 is made up of 12 amino acids. The CDR3 here is CASSPRQDEQFF. In nucleotides, the CDR3 is TGTGCCAGCAGCCCCCGGCAGGATGAGCAGTTCTTC.

This clonotype was counted many times. V is TRBV5-1 and J is TRBJ2-7; 8 bases are shared with TRBD1. The CDR3 has 14 residues. V lost 7 bases and J lost 6; bases outside the gene matches: 12. Germline CDR1 SGHRS, CDR2 YFSETQ. The chain's CDR3 is CASRGTGTGGEQYF. CDR3 nucleotides: TGCGCCAGCCGAGGTACGGGGACAGGCGGCGAGCAGTACTTC.

V usage is TRBV6-2 or TRBV6-3 and J usage is TRBJ2-1, with 7 nucleotides matching TRBD1. Germline CDR1 MNHEY, CDR2 SVGEGT. Losses at the gene ends were 5 bases for V and 0 bases for J; bases not matched to a gene: 10. The CDR3 is 17 residues long. The CDR3 loop is CASSNRSGTVSYNEQFF. DNA of the CDR3: TGTGCCAGCAGTAACCGCTCCGGGACAGTCTCCTACAATGAGCAGTTCTTC.

The rearrangement links TRBV7-2 to TRBJ2-1; TRBD2 matches at 12 bases. V shed 5 bases and J 10 bases; nucleotides not matched to a gene: 9. The CDR3 runs 15 residues. Germline V gene data show CDR1 as SGHTA and CDR2 as FQGNSA. CDR3 nucleotides: TGTGCCAGCAGCCGGGGGACTAGCGGGCGCTACGAGCAGTTCTTC. Amino acids: CASSRGTSGRYEQFF. The variable domain in full, with the rest retrieved from reference TRBV7-2 and TRBJ2-1, is GAGVSQSPSNKVTEKGKDVELRCDPISGHTALYWYRQSLGQGLEFLIYFQGNSAPDKSGLPSDRFSAERTGGSVSTLTIQRTQQEDSAVYLCASSRGTSGRYEQFFGPGTRLTVL.

V gene TRBV10-3 combines with J gene TRBJ2-1; 10 nucleotides agree with TRBD1. Germline trimming cut 0 bases from V and 13 bases from J; bases unmatched to any gene: 12. Germline V CDR1 and CDR2: ENHRY, SYGVKD. The CDR3 has 16 residues. This chain's CDR3 is CAISESTGGVQETQFF. The CDR3 nucleotides read TGTGCCATCAGTGAGTCGACAGGGGGCGTCCAAGAGACCCAGTTCTTC.

This clonotype has a handful of counts. The chain links TRBV20-1 to TRBJ2-3, with 9 bases identical to TRBD1. CDR1 and CDR2 from the germline V gene are DFQATT and SNEGSKA (reference sequence). Trimming cost V 6 bases and J 5 bases; bases outside gene matches: 6. The length of the CDR3 is 13 residues. The CDR3 DNA reads TGCAGTGCCCGGGACAGGGCAAGAGATACGCAGTATTTT. It codes for CSARDRARDTQYF.

This clonotype was recorded at least ten times. This chain connects TRBV29-1 to TRBJ2-7; 7 nucleotides line up with TRBD1. The germline V gene has CDR1 SQVTM and CDR2 ANQGSEA. There are 14 residues in the CDR3. V shed 6 bases, J shed 1 base, and the junction held 9 bases outside the gene matches. The DNA of the CDR3 is TGCAGCGTAAAAACAGGGGTGGAGTCCTACGAGCAGTACTTC. Protein: CSVKTGVESYEQYF.

This clonotype was counted between two and nine times. The V and J genes are TRBV20-1 and TRBJ2-1; possible D gene TRBD2, 6 bases. The germline V gene has CDR1 DFQATT and CDR2 SNEGSKA (reference sequence). The CDR3 contains 14 residues. As DNA, the CDR3 is TGCAGGGCCCGAGCGGGCGGGGCCAACAATGAGCAGTTCTTC. Translating it yields CRARAGGANNEQFF.

This chain's CDR3 is CASSFRLAGGLGKETQYF. Here the CDR3 DNA reads TGTGCCAGCAGTTTCCGACTAGCGGGGGGCCTAGGCAAAGAGACCCAGTACTTC. The chain links TRBV2 to TRBJ2-5; TRBD2 aligns across 13 bases. This CDR3 contains 18 residues. Germline-derived CDR1 and CDR2 are SNHLY and FYNNEI. The J segment lost 3 bases and the V segment lost 5 bases, leaving 12 bases of the junction unmatched. Full variable domain (remainder filled in from reference TRBV2 and TRBJ2-5): EPEVTQTPSHQVTQMGQEVILRCVPISNHLYFYWYRQILGQKVEFLVSFYNNEISEKSEIFDDQFSVERPDGSNFTLKIRSTKLEDSAMYFCASSFRLAGGLGKETQYFGPGTRLLVL.

This clonotype turned up a few times. The chain employs TRBV5-1 and TRBJ2-7; no clear D gene. Trimming stripped 1 base from V and 3 bases from J, with 17 bases between. CDR1 and CDR2 from the germline V gene are SGHRS and YFSETQ. The CDR3 is 16 residues long. The CDR3 DNA sequence: TGCGCCAGCAGCTTGCGAAGGGTTTCGTCGGGCTACGAGCAGTACTTC. Its protein is CASSLRRVSSGYEQYF.